Below are 17 T cell receptor beta chains sequenced from a single sample in a study of regulatory T cells in long-lasting Graves disease. Combining iRepertoire HTBI primers with Arm-PCR of CDR3 regions, the authors built TCR beta libraries. TCRdb reprocessed the multiplex PCR reads with MiXCR, giving one entry per CDR3 protein. The data contain about 540,000 distinct CDR3 sequences, about 13% of them singletons. Time point: newly diagnosed GD, antithyroid drugs for less than 3 months. The TCR library was prepared using RNA isolated from PBMCs. These sequences were also reported in another study, on T cells in Graves' hyperthyroidism and ophthalmopathy.

The material sequenced was peripheral blood mononuclear cells (PBMCs), taken at new diagnosis, from a patient treated with antithyroid drugs. These receptors originate from a man aged 25-40 years with Graves disease.

The V call is TRBV24-1, the J call TRBJ1-4; TRBD1 matches at 7 bases. Germline V gives CDR1 KGHDR, CDR2 SFDVKD. V lost 4 bases to trimming and J lost 4 bases; unmatched junction nucleotides: 8. The CDR3 sequence is 16 residues long. The CDR3 loop is CATSEPDRDYNEKLFF. Written as DNA, the CDR3 is TGTGCCACCAGTGAGCCCGACAGGGACTATAATGAAAAACTGTTTTTT.

This clonotype was seen repeatedly, ten times or more. This chain links TRBV24-1 with TRBJ2-7, with 9 bases identical to TRBD1. The CDR3 loop spans 16 amino acids. V trimming: 3 bases; J trimming: 2 bases; junction bases outside the gene matches: 7. Germline V gives CDR1 KGHDR, CDR2 SFDVKD. The CDR3 DNA reads TGTGCCACCAGTGATGCCGGGACAGGGCCACCCTACGAGCAGTACTTC. Its translation: CATSDAGTGPPYEQYF.

This clonotype has a count of ten or more. This chain connects TRBV20-1 to TRBJ2-5, with 12 bases identical to TRBD2. CDR1 DFQATT and CDR2 SNEGSKA come from the germline V gene (reference sequence). The junction had 3 bases not matched to a gene; V was cut back by 3 bases and J by 4 bases. CDR3 length: 14 residues. CDR3 residues: CSARTSGRGETQYF. Written as DNA, the CDR3 is TGCAGTGCTAGGACTAGCGGGAGAGGAGAGACCCAGTACTTC.

This clonotype was counted at least ten times. The V gene is TRBV7-9, the J gene TRBJ2-1; D gene ambiguous. V was trimmed by 1 base and J by 9 bases, leaving 7 bases between them. This CDR3 is built from 12 residues. Germline V gives CDR1 SEHNR, CDR2 FQNEAQ (reference sequence). DNA for the CDR3: TGTGCCAGCAGCTTAGAGCCAGGTGAGCAGTTCTTC. It translates to CASSLEPGEQFF.

This clonotype was seen ten or more times. The chain is built from TRBV15 and TRBJ2-5; D possibly uses TRBD1 or TRBD2 (5 bases each). The V gene lost 1 base and the J gene lost 3 bases, with 12 bases spanning the gap. Germline CDR1 reads LNHNV; CDR2 reads YYDKDF (reference sequence). The CDR3 consists of 15 residues. CDR3 DNA: TGTGCCACCAGCAGAGGGGGGTACCAGGAAGAGACCCAGTACTTC. Translation gives CATSRGGYQEETQYF.

This clonotype was counted ten times or more. This chain joins TRBV12-5 and TRBJ1-2; the D is unclear. Deletions cut 4 bases from V and 4 bases from J, with 7 bases between. CDR1 and CDR2 (germline): LGHNT, FRNRAP. This CDR3 has 12 amino acids. The CDR3 DNA reads as TGTGCTAGTGGTTACGGAATCTATGGCTACACCTTC. It is translated as CASGYGIYGYTF.

There are many counts of this clonotype. V and J are TRBV5-1 and TRBJ2-1; perhaps D is TRBD1 or TRBD2 (6 bases each). The CDR3 totals 11 residues. V lost 6 bases and J lost 12, with 13 bases in between. Germline V gene lookup returns CDR1 SGHRS and CDR2 YFSETQ. The CDR3 is CASKGDSRQFF. The CDR3 DNA is TGCGCCAGCAAGGGGGACTCTCGGCAGTTCTTC.

The CDR3 DNA is TGCAGCGTTGAGGCTAGCGGGAGAACCTATACGCAGTATTTT. It specifies CSVEASGRTYTQYF. The V and J genes are TRBV29-1 and TRBJ2-3, with 10 bases lining up with TRBD2. Trimming cost V 3 bases and J 7 bases; bases outside gene matches: 7. The CDR3 runs to 14 residues. The germline V gene has CDR1 SQVTM and CDR2 ANQGSEA.

This clonotype showed up many times. The rearrangement joins TRBV6-6 to TRBJ1-2; 7 bases align to TRBD1. The CDR3 loop spans 15 amino acids. Trimming took 0 bases from V and 4 from J; bases not matched to a gene: 5. Germline V lookup: CDR1 MNHNY, CDR2 SVGAGI (reference sequence). The CDR3 protein is CASSYSYRGGYGYTF. The DNA for the CDR3 is TGTGCCAGCAGTTACTCGTACAGGGGAGGCTATGGCTACACCTTC.

This clonotype has a handful of counts. The V and J genes are TRBV27 and TRBJ2-7, with a weak D call TRBD2 (5 bases). Per germline, CDR1 MNHEY and CDR2 SMNVEV (reference sequence). Trimming cost V 5 bases and J 5 bases, with 13 bases left between them. This CDR3 is built from 13 residues. The CDR3 nucleotides read TGTGCCAGCAGTAACCGGGGTCTCGACGAGCAGTACTTC. Its protein is CASSNRGLDEQYF.

In this sample, this clonotype turned up many times. V gene TRBV6-5 combines with J gene TRBJ1-3; D unresolved. The ends were cut back, 0 bases at V and 6 bases at J, with 9 bases in the middle. Per the germline V gene, CDR1 is MNHEY and CDR2 is SVGAGI. The length of the CDR3 is 14 residues. The CDR3 region is CASSYSFLENTIYF. The CDR3, as DNA: TGTGCCAGCAGTTACTCGTTTTTGGAAAACACCATATATTTT.

This clonotype was observed a handful of times. A much larger clone differs by one base, so this may be a read error. The V call is TRBV29-1, the J call TRBJ1-1; D not certain. V dropped 8 bases and J dropped 5 bases, with 21 bases sitting between them. Per the germline V gene, CDR1 is SQVTM and CDR2 is ANQGSEA. The CDR3 is 14 residues long. CDR3 DNA: TGCAGCATACTGGGTCTTGGTGAGGGAACTGAAGCTTTCTTT. Its protein is CSILGLGEGTEAFF.

V gene TRBV9 combines with J gene TRBJ2-2; 7 bases match TRBD2. Germline V gene lookup returns CDR1 SGDLS and CDR2 YYNGEE. V was pared by 0 bases and J by 4 bases, with 3 bases of the junction left unmatched. The CDR3 is 15 amino acids. As DNA, the CDR3 is TGTGCCAGCAGCGTAGCAAGCGGGACCACCGGGGAGCTGTTTTTT. Translated, it gives CASSVASGTTGELFF.

This clonotype was seen repeatedly, ten times or more. The chain joins TRBV15 to TRBJ2-7; 8 nucleotides match TRBD1. With V trimmed by 5 bases and J by 4 bases, 7 bases remained unmatched. The germline V gene has CDR1 LNHNV and CDR2 YYDKDF (reference sequence). The CDR3 runs to 14 residues. The CDR3 is CATSLDRGSYEQYF. In DNA, the CDR3 is TGTGCCACCAGCCTAGACAGGGGCTCTTACGAGCAGTACTTC.

This clonotype was counted a few times. The chain recombines TRBV5-4 with TRBJ2-5; 8 bases fit TRBD2. This CDR3 is built from 14 residues. J gave up 10 bases and V 3 bases, and 11 bases lay outside the gene matches. CDR1 is SGHNT, CDR2 YYREEE, per germline (reference sequence). The DNA of the CDR3 is TGTGCCAGCAGCTCCCTCCAAGCGGGAGTGAGCCAGTACTTC. It codes for CASSSLQAGVSQYF.

This clonotype was counted many times. The chain employs TRBV2 and TRBJ2-1; TRBD1 might be the D (6 bases). With 5 bases removed from V and 1 base from J, the gap between germline ends came to 9 bases. This CDR3 contains 14 residues. CDR1 is SNHLY, CDR2 FYNNEI, per germline. The CDR3 loop reads CASSPGQSYNEQFF. Here the CDR3 DNA reads TGTGCCAGCAGTCCCGGACAGTCCTACAATGAGCAGTTCTTC.

This clonotype was observed at least ten times. The chain recombines TRBV7-2 with TRBJ2-7; D gene ambiguous. V was cut by 0 bases and J by 3 bases, with 6 bases left in between. CDR3 size: 13 residues. The V gene's germline CDR1 is SGHTA and CDR2 FQGNSA. CDR3 DNA: TGTGCCAGCAGCTTAGCGAGGAACTACGAGCAGTACTTC. Translated, it gives CASSLARNYEQYF.